This T cell receptor (beta chain) was sequenced for a study of T cells in Graves' hyperthyroidism and ophthalmopathy. The TCR beta CDR3 regions underwent amplification using RNA transcripts as the source. Using the HTBI primer set, a first-round RT-PCR was run on the TCR CDR3. TCRdb analysed the multiplex PCR reads with MiXCR anew, one entry per CDR3 protein. The sample holds about 400,000 distinct CDR3 sequences; around 14% are singletons and the top ten take around a third. Material: blood. The TCR was taken from a woman in her thirties with Graves' hyperthyroidism.

CDR3: CSVLAVLYQETQYF. The CDR3 region has the DNA TGCAGCGTGTTAGCGGTACTTTACCAAGAGACCCAGTACTTC. V is TRBV29-1 and J is TRBJ2-5, with D perhaps matching TRBD2 (6 bases). CDR3 length: 14 amino acids. The germline CDR1 and CDR2 sequences are SQVTM and ANQGSEA. Trimming removed 6 bases at V and 0 bases at J, with 14 bases between.